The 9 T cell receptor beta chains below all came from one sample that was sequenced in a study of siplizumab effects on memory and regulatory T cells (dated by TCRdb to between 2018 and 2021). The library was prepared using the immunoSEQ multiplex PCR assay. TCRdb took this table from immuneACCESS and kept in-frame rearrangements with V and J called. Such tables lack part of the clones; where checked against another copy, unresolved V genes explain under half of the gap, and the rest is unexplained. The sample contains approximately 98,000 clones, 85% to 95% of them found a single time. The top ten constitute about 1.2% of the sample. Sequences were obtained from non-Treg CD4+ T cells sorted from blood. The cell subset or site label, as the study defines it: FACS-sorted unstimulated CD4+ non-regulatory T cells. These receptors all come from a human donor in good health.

The CDR3 nucleotides are TGCGCCAGCAGCTGGAGTACTGGGGGCTACACCTTC. It specifies CASSWSTGGYTF. This chain connects TRBV5-1 to TRBJ1-2; no reliable D call. CDR3 size: 12 residues. V was clipped by 3 bases and J by 8 bases, with 11 bases between them. Germline V CDR1 and CDR2: SGHRS, YFSETQ.

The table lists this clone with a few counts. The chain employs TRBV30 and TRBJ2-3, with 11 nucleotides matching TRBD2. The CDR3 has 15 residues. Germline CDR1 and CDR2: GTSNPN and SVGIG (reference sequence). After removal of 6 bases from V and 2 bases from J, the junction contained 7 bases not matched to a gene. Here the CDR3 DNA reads TGTGCCTGTACCGGGACTAGCGGACACACAGATACGCAGTATTTT. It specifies CACTGTSGHTDTQYF.

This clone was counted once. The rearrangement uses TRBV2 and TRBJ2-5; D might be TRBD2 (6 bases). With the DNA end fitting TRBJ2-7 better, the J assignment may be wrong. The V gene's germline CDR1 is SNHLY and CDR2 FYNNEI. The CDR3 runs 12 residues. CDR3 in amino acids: CASQGLLYEQYF. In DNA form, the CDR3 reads TGTGCCAGCCAGGGACTCTTATACGAGCAGTACTTC.

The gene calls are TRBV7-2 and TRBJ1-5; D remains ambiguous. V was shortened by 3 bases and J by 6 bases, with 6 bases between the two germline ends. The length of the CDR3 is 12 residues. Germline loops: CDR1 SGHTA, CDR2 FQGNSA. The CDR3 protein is CASSFFRQPQHF. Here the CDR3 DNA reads TGTGCCAGCAGCTTTTTTCGTCAGCCCCAGCATTTT.

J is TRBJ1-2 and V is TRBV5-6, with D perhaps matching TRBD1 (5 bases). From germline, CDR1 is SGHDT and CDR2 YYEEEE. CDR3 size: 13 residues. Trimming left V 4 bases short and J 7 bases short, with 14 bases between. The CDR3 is CASSRSRESGYTF. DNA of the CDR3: TGTGCCAGCAGCAGATCCAGGGAATCTGGCTACACCTTC.

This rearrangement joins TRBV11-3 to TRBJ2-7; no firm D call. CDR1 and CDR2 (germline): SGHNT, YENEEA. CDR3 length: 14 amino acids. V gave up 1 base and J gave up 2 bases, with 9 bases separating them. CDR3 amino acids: CASSLAAGTYEQYF. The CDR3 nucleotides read TGTGCCAGCAGCTTAGCCGCAGGAACCTACGAGCAGTACTTC.

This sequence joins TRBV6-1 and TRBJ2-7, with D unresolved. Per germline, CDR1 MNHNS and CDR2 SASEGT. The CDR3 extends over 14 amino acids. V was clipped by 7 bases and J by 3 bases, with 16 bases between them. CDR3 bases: TGTGCCAGCACCGAAGCCCCACAAATCTACGAGCAGTACTTC. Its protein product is CASTEAPQIYEQYF.

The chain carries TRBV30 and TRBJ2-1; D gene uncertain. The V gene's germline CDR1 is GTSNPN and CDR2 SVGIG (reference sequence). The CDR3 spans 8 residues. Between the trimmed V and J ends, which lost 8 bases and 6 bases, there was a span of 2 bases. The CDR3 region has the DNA TGTGCCATCAATGAGCAGTTCTTC. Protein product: CAINEQFF.

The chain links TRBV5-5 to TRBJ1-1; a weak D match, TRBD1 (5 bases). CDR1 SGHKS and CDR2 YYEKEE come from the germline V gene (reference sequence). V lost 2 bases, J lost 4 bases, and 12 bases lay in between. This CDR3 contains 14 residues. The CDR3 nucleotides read TGTGCCAGCAGCTTAAAAGGGGTTGGCACTGAAGCTTTCTTT. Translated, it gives CASSLKGVGTEAFF.